This is a list of T cell receptor beta chains from one sample in a study of blood T cell repertoires in COVID-19. Profiling relied on immunoSEQ multiplex PCR, and the TCRdb table lists in-frame clones only, not all of them. The table includes a few hundred thousand clones, approximately 90% detected once. Material: peripheral blood. These receptor sequences come from a young man with COVID-19, enrolled during active disease. Each CDR3 is given without its conserved first and last residue.

v_gene: TRBV7-8
len: 11
j_gene: TRBJ2-7
CDR3aa: ASSLDGSYEQY

v_gene: TRBV15
len: 11
j_gene: TRBJ1-5
CDR3aa: ATSGRVGQPQH

v_gene: TRBV3-1/TRBV3-2
len: 13
j_gene: TRBJ2-6
CDR3aa: ASSQAQAGANVLT

v_gene: TRBV2
len: 12
j_gene: TRBJ2-1
CDR3aa: AIPGLSTYNEQF

v_gene: TRBV2
len: 12
j_gene: TRBJ2-1
CDR3aa: ASNLDSGSNEQF

v_gene: TRBV24-1
len: 11
j_gene: TRBJ1-1
CDR3aa: ATSDFGGTEAF

v_gene: TRBV4-1
len: 14
j_gene: TRBJ2-2
CDR3aa: ASSQEGGPHTGELF

v_gene: TRBV3-1/TRBV3-2
len: 12
j_gene: TRBJ2-5
CDR3aa: ASSPWDSQETQY

v_gene: TRBV7-9
len: 14
j_gene: TRBJ2-2
CDR3aa: ASNLWTGVNTGELF

v_gene: TRBV6-5
len: 11
j_gene: TRBJ1-1
CDR3aa: ASTRGLNTEAF

v_gene: TRBV18
len: 11
j_gene: TRBJ2-3
CDR3aa: ASSPPSEGTQY

v_gene: TRBV30
len: 10
j_gene: TRBJ1-4
CDR3aa: AWLDSCEKLF

v_gene: TRBV18
len: 11
j_gene: TRBJ1-1
CDR3aa: ASSQTGNTEAF

v_gene: TRBV7-9
len: 14
j_gene: TRBJ2-2
CDR3aa: ASSGAGPTNTGELF

v_gene: TRBV6-5
len: 10
j_gene: TRBJ2-2
CDR3aa: ASWGDQRELF

v_gene: TRBV19
len: 13
j_gene: TRBJ1-2
CDR3aa: ASNPLGEGRYGYT

v_gene: TRBV5-4
len: 14
j_gene: TRBJ2-1
CDR3aa: ASSLEASVSYNEQF

v_gene: TRBV11-3
len: 12
j_gene: TRBJ2-7
CDR3aa: ASSYQRASYEQY

v_gene: TRBV6-6
len: 18
j_gene: TRBJ2-2
CDR3aa: ASSRTLAGGPTTNTGELF

v_gene: TRBV10-3
len: 11
j_gene: TRBJ1-4
CDR3aa: AISAGSREKLF

v_gene: TRBV6-5
len: 13
j_gene: TRBJ1-4
CDR3aa: ASSYSYGENEKLF

v_gene: TRBV11-2
len: 15
j_gene: TRBJ2-3
CDR3aa: ASSFSLAGEYTDTQY

v_gene: TRBV2
len: 12
j_gene: TRBJ2-2
CDR3aa: ASSAGVDTGELF

v_gene: TRBV7-9
len: 13
j_gene: TRBJ2-5
CDR3aa: ASSLRNGAEETQY

v_gene: TRBV2
len: 12
j_gene: TRBJ2-7
CDR3aa: ASIKGTGSYEQY

v_gene: TRBV4-1
len: 13
j_gene: TRBJ1-5
CDR3aa: ASSLGQEGNQPQH

v_gene: TRBV6-5
len: 12
j_gene: TRBJ2-5
CDR3aa: ASSPPGSQETQY

v_gene: TRBV2
len: 16
j_gene: TRBJ2-6
CDR3aa: ASSLGLAVTSGANVLT

v_gene: TRBV18
len: 12
j_gene: TRBJ2-1
CDR3aa: ASLPGQGIPQQF

v_gene: TRBV15
len: 11
j_gene: TRBJ2-7
CDR3aa: ATSSGQGYEQY

v_gene: TRBV18
len: 11
j_gene: TRBJ2-7
CDR3aa: ASSPRGSYEQY

v_gene: TRBV11-2
len: 14
j_gene: TRBJ2-2
CDR3aa: ASSLLMSNPTGELF

v_gene: TRBV27
len: 12
j_gene: TRBJ2-7
CDR3aa: ASSLIASGGEQY

v_gene: TRBV2
len: 12
j_gene: TRBJ2-4
CDR3aa: ASSGLLTKNIQY

v_gene: TRBV7-9
len: 14
j_gene: TRBJ2-3
CDR3aa: ASSFTGTRPTDTQY

v_gene: TRBV4-1
len: 13
j_gene: TRBJ2-7
CDR3aa: ASSQDTSGTYEQY

v_gene: TRBV27
len: 15
j_gene: TRBJ2-7
CDR3aa: ASRTTTGLAGGYEQY

v_gene: TRBV5-1
len: 12
j_gene: TRBJ1-1
CDR3aa: ASSGTGGNTEAF

v_gene: TRBV2
len: 11
j_gene: TRBJ2-5
CDR3aa: ASALAVRETQY

v_gene: TRBV2
len: 11
j_gene: TRBJ1-1
CDR3aa: ASSRQGNTEAF

v_gene: TRBV5-6
len: 15
j_gene: TRBJ2-2
CDR3aa: ASSLEAGRGNTGELF

v_gene: TRBV2
len: 13
j_gene: TRBJ2-1
CDR3aa: ASRASGGSYNEQF

v_gene: TRBV9
len: 13
j_gene: TRBJ2-3
CDR3aa: ASSGQRGGSDTQY

v_gene: TRBV2
len: 14
j_gene: TRBJ2-1
CDR3aa: ASSGESGRVDNEQF

v_gene: TRBV19
len: 14
j_gene: TRBJ1-5
CDR3aa: ASANLQVSGNQPQH